The 31 T cell receptor beta chains below all came from one sample that was sequenced in a study of shared clonotypes between healthy human individuals. Assay: immunoSEQ multiplex PCR; the TCRdb copy retains only in-frame clones and omits some. The sample gives some 2 million clones, 85% to 95% of which show up once; under 0.15% is in the top ten. Sequencing was performed on naive CD4+ T cells sorted from blood. Subset: CD45RA+ positively selected. The source is a man aged 18 to 29 in good health.

Worth noting for this clone: Additional DNA sequences in this sample encode the identical CDR3. V gene TRBV10-3 combines with J gene TRBJ1-5; D gene unclear. This CDR3 contains 14 residues. The V gene's germline CDR1 is ENHRY and CDR2 SYGVKD. The V end lost 2 bases, the J end lost 0 bases, and 5 bases lay between the germline ends. The CDR3 DNA reads TGTGCCATCAGTGAGGGTGATAGCAATCAGCCCCAGCATTTT. It encodes CAISEGDSNQPQHF.

Of note for this clone: A read error may account for a junction end that differs from germline. The chain uses TRBV7-9 and TRBJ1-2; TRBD1 aligns across 12 bases. CDR1 is SEHNR and CDR2 is FQNEAQ in the germline V gene (reference sequence). The CDR3 runs to 15 residues. The CDR3 DNA follows: TGTGCCAGCAGCCCTCAAGGGACAGGGGGCCCTATGCTGAGCTTC. It encodes CASSPQGTGGPMLSF.

V usage is TRBV11-2 and J usage is TRBJ2-7, with 10 bases identical to TRBD2. The CDR3 is 15 amino acids. Germline trimming cut 1 base from V and 2 bases from J; bases unmatched to any gene: 2. From germline, CDR1 is SGHAT and CDR2 FQNNGV. The CDR3 sequence: CASSLGTSGAYEQYF. The CDR3 DNA follows: TGTGCCAGCAGCTTAGGGACTAGCGGAGCCTACGAGCAGTACTTC.

CDR3 in DNA: TGTGCCATCAGTGGACAGCCGAACACCGGGGAGCTGTTTTTT. Its translation: CAISGQPNTGELFF. This chain links TRBV10-3 with TRBJ2-2; D is perhaps TRBD1 (5 bases). V was trimmed by 4 bases and J by 0 bases, leaving 6 bases between them. The germline V gene encodes CDR1 ENHRY and CDR2 SYGVKD. The CDR3 extends over 14 amino acids.

The chain combines TRBV30 with TRBJ1-5; no definite D call. CDR3 length: 12 amino acids. Between the trimmed V and J ends, which lost 1 base and 9 bases, there was a span of 10 bases. Germline CDR1 GTSNPN, CDR2 SVGIG (reference sequence). This chain's CDR3 is CAWSAGVSPQHF. DNA of the CDR3: TGTGCCTGGAGTGCGGGCGTTTCGCCCCAGCATTTT.

The chain has TRBV12-2 and TRBJ2-7; TRBD2, the D gene given by the table, was not confirmed from the DNA. TRBV12-2 is a pseudogene segment. This CDR3 has 16 residues. The CDR3 reads CASRSTGTSDSYEQYF. In DNA form, the CDR3 reads TGTGCAAGTCGCTCAACCGGGACTAGCGATTCCTACGAGCAGTACTTC.

Note on this clone: Other DNA sequences within the sample encode an identical CDR3. The gene calls are TRBV7-2 and TRBJ2-7; unclear D gene. Germline assignment: CDR1 SGHTA and CDR2 FQGNSA. Trimming cost V 7 bases and J 0 bases, with 4 bases left between them. CDR3 length: 11 amino acids. The CDR3 nucleotides are TGTGCCAGCACCGACTCCTACGAGCAGTACTTC. As protein: CASTDSYEQYF.

The J gene is TRBJ2-7, the V gene TRBV19, with 12 positions matching TRBD2. The CDR3 is 15 amino acids. Unmatched junction bases numbered 3, after V lost 5 bases and J lost 1 base. Germline assignment: CDR1 LNHDA and CDR2 SQIVND (reference sequence). Here the CDR3 DNA reads TGTGCCAGTAGTCTAGCGGGGGGGGAGTCCTACGAGCAGTACTTC. Protein: CASSLAGGESYEQYF.

A note on this clone: This specimen includes other DNA sequences encoding the same CDR3. The genes are TRBV5-1 and TRBJ2-7; 11 bases line up with TRBD1. Germline V gives CDR1 SGHRS, CDR2 YFSETQ. The CDR3 spans 15 residues. Germline trimming cut 4 bases from V and 3 bases from J; bases unmatched to any gene: 6. The CDR3: CASSPWTGGGYEQYF. CDR3 coding DNA: TGCGCCAGCAGCCCCTGGACAGGGGGCGGCTACGAGCAGTACTTC.

This clone was counted once. CDR3 loop: CASTRLAGFLGNEQFF. The CDR3 bases are TGTGCCAGCACCCGACTAGCGGGATTTTTGGGCAATGAGCAGTTCTTC. The genes are TRBV11-2 and TRBJ2-1, with 11 bases fitting TRBD2. Germline CDR1 reads SGHAT; CDR2 reads FQNNGV. The CDR3 consists of 16 residues. V dropped 7 bases and J dropped 6; count of bases not matched to a gene: 11.

The gene calls are TRBV30 and TRBJ2-5; D is unresolved. There are 12 residues in the CDR3. Trimming stripped 1 base from V and 5 bases from J, with 8 bases between. Germline CDR1 and CDR2: GTSNPN and SVGIG (reference sequence). The CDR3 region is CAWSALLETQYF. CDR3 bases: TGTGCCTGGAGTGCCTTGCTGGAGACCCAGTACTTC. Filled out from reference TRBV30 and TRBJ2-5, the complete variable domain reads SQTIHQWPATLVQPVGSPLSLECTVEGTSNPNLYWYRQAAGRGLQLLFYSVGIGQISSEVPQNLSASRPQDRQFILSSKKLLLSDSGFYLCAWSALLETQYFGPGTRLLVL.

J is TRBJ1-5 and V is TRBV10-3; D gene uncertain. The CDR3 is 13 residues long. V was clipped by 5 bases and J by 2 bases, with 7 bases between them. CDR1 ENHRY and CDR2 SYGVKD come from the germline V gene. This chain's CDR3 is CAISSAGNQPQHF. The CDR3 DNA sequence: TGTGCCATCAGTTCAGCTGGCAATCAGCCCCAGCATTTT.

This chain connects TRBV4-1 to TRBJ2-3, with D possibly being TRBD2 (6 bases). Germline V gives CDR1 MGHRA, CDR2 YSYEKL. Trimming took 1 base from V and 2 from J, leaving 13 bases between them. This CDR3 comprises 16 residues. In DNA form, the CDR3 reads TGCGCCAGCAGCCAAGTATCCGGGAGTGACACAGATACGCAGTATTTT. Protein sequence: CASSQVSGSDTDTQYF.

This clone has a single count. This chain links TRBV6-1 with TRBJ2-7, with 7 bases identical to TRBD2. Germline lookup yields CDR1 MNHNS and CDR2 SASEGT. The CDR3 loop spans 14 amino acids. V dropped 6 bases and J dropped 2; count of bases not matched to a gene: 7. CDR3: CASRESGNAYEQYF. In DNA, the CDR3 is TGTGCCAGCAGGGAAAGCGGGAACGCCTACGAGCAGTACTTC.

CDR3 region: CASSGSSSGGYEQYF. The CDR3 nucleotides read TGTGCCAGCAGCGGATCCTCTAGCGGGGGTTACGAGCAGTACTTC. The V call is TRBV7-9, the J call TRBJ2-7, with TRBD2 matching over 10 bases. Per the germline V gene, CDR1 is SEHNR and CDR2 is FQNEAQ (reference sequence). V shed 5 bases, J shed 4 bases, and the junction held 8 bases outside the gene matches. The CDR3 is 15 amino acids.

The rearrangement uses TRBV5-4 and TRBJ2-7, with D perhaps given as TRBD1 or TRBD2 (5 bases each). CDR3 length: 20 amino acids. Between the trimmed V and J ends, which lost 4 bases and 5 bases, there was a span of 34 bases. Germline loops: CDR1 SGHNT, CDR2 YYREEE (reference sequence). The CDR3 sequence is CASSRGYRDEDTQGRDEQYF. CDR3 in DNA: TGTGCCAGCAGCCGGGGATATCGAGACGAGGACACTCAAGGGCGAGACGAGCAGTACTTC.

This clone was detected once. The chain recombines TRBV5-6 with TRBJ1-1, with TRBD1 as a possible D gene (6 bases). The germline gives CDR1 SGHDT, CDR2 YYEEEE. The CDR3 length is 16 residues. V was pared by 2 bases and J by 5 bases, with 19 bases between. CDR3 sequence (DNA): TGTGCCAGCAGCTTTCGGAGAAGGATTACAGGGACTGAAGCTTTCTTT. Translation: CASSFRRRITGTEAFF.

The chain links TRBV29-1 to TRBJ2-3; 10 bases fit TRBD2. With V trimmed by 7 bases and J by 6 bases, 4 bases remained unmatched. The germline V gene encodes CDR1 SQVTM and CDR2 ANQGSEA. The CDR3 runs to 12 residues. The CDR3 loop is CSASGSVDTQYF. For the CDR3, the DNA is TGCAGCGCTAGCGGGAGTGTGGATACGCAGTATTTT.

The rearrangement uses TRBV15 and TRBJ1-5; TRBD1 matches at 7 bases. Germline CDR1 is LNHNV and CDR2 is YYDKDF (reference sequence). V was clipped by 4 bases and J by 1 base; unmatched bases: 10. The CDR3 runs to 17 residues. CDR3 sequence reads: CATSTDRVGLSNQPQHF. CDR3 DNA sequence: TGTGCCACCAGCACTGACAGGGTAGGGTTAAGCAATCAGCCCCAGCATTTT.

The gene calls are TRBV5-5 and TRBJ2-7; 7 bases agree with TRBD1. The germline CDR1 and CDR2 sequences are SGHKS and YYEKEE (reference sequence). This CDR3 has 15 residues. The V segment lost 4 bases and the J segment 2 bases; nucleotides outside the gene matches: 9. The CDR3 DNA reads as TGTGCCAGCAGCCTAGGGGGACAGAGCACCTACGAGCAGTACTTC. The encoded protein is CASSLGGQSTYEQYF.

This clone came up once. The V gene is TRBV11-2, the J gene TRBJ2-7; D unclear. The CDR3 has 14 residues. CDR1 is SGHAT, CDR2 FQNNGV, per germline. The V gene lost 1 base and the J gene lost 4 bases, with 11 bases spanning the gap. The CDR3 loop is CASSLGARQYEQYF. The CDR3 nucleotides are TGTGCCAGCAGCTTAGGGGCGCGTCAATACGAGCAGTACTTC.

The gene calls are TRBV6-5 and TRBJ2-1; D unclear. The CDR3 covers 15 residues. V was cut by 0 bases and J by 1 base, with 7 bases left in between. Germline V gene lookup returns CDR1 MNHEY and CDR2 SVGAGI. CDR3 bases: TGTGCCAGCAGTTACTCGTTGACTTCCTACAATGAGCAGTTCTTC. The encoded protein is CASSYSLTSYNEQFF.

The chain couples TRBV7-9 to TRBJ2-7, with 8 bases lining up with TRBD1. After removal of 3 bases from V and 0 bases from J, the junction contained 4 bases not matched to a gene. The germline CDR1 and CDR2 sequences are SEHNR and FQNEAQ (reference sequence). This CDR3 is 15 amino acids long. CDR3 DNA: TGTGCCAGCAGCTTCGGGACAGGAAGCTCCTACGAGCAGTACTTC. This codes for CASSFGTGSSYEQYF.

This sequence joins TRBV6-4 and TRBJ2-7; D is undetermined. Trimming stripped 6 bases from V and 0 bases from J, with 15 bases between. Germline values: CDR1 MRHNA, CDR2 SNTAGT. The CDR3 extends over 15 amino acids. This CDR3 reads CASSVLGWSSYEQYF. The CDR3 coding sequence is TGTGCCAGCAGCGTCCTGGGATGGAGCTCCTACGAGCAGTACTTC.

The count of this clone is one. This sequence joins TRBV25-1 and TRBJ2-3; 8 nucleotides line up with TRBD1. Germline values: CDR1 MGHDK, CDR2 SYGVNS. The V gene end was trimmed by 6 bases and the J gene end by 0 bases; junction bases not matched to a gene: 5. The CDR3 consists of 15 residues. CDR3 in amino acids: CASRNDRGSTDTQYF. CDR3 sequence (DNA): TGTGCCAGCAGGAACGACAGGGGTAGCACAGATACGCAGTATTTT.

The V gene is TRBV5-4, the J gene TRBJ1-1; D is unresolved. V lost 5 bases and J 0 bases, leaving 11 bases between the germline ends. Germline values: CDR1 SGHNT, CDR2 YYREEE (reference sequence). The CDR3 covers 14 residues. CDR3 bases: TGTGCCAGCAGTTCCGGGGATCTGAACACTGAAGCTTTCTTT. Translated: CASSSGDLNTEAFF. Full variable domain (outside the CDR3, taken from reference TRBV5-4 and TRBJ1-1): ETGVTQSPTHLIKTRGQQVTLRCSSQSGHNTVSWYQQALGQGPQFIFQYYREEENGRGNFPPRFSGLQFPNYSSELNVNALELDDSALYLCASSSGDLNTEAFFGQGTRLTVV.

This chain joins TRBV7-9 and TRBJ2-7, with unresolved D. Germline V gene sequence: CDR1 SEHNR, CDR2 FQNEAQ (reference sequence). CDR3 length equals 12 residues. The V end was cut by 5 bases, the J end by 4 bases, with 9 bases between. The CDR3 loop is CASSGSGYEQYF. CDR3 DNA: TGTGCCAGCAGCGGATCCGGGTACGAGCAGTACTTC. The full variable domain, completed using reference TRBV7-9 and TRBJ2-7, is DTGVSQNPRHKITKRGQNVTFRCDPISEHNRLYWYRQTLGQGPEFLTYFQNEAQLEKSRLLSDRFSAERPKGSFSTLEIQRTEQGDSAMYLCASSGSGYEQYFGPGTRLTVT.

The rearrangement joins TRBV28 to TRBJ1-3; a possible D gene is TRBD1 (5 bases). V lost 3 bases, J lost 1 base, and 10 bases lay in between. The length of the CDR3 is 15 residues. Germline values: CDR1 MDHEN, CDR2 SYDVKM. The DNA of the CDR3 is TGTGCCAGCAGTTTTGCCCGGGGGTCTGGAAACACCATATATTTT. Translating it yields CASSFARGSGNTIYF. Full variable domain (rest looked up from reference TRBV28 and TRBJ1-3): DVKVTQSSRYLVKRTGEKVFLECVQDMDHENMFWYRQDPGLGLRLIYFSYDVKMKEKGDIPEGYSVSREKKERFSLILESASTNQTSMYLCASSFARGSGNTIYFGEGSWLTVV.

The gene calls are TRBV9 and TRBJ2-3; the D call may be TRBD1 or TRBD2 (6 bases each). The germline V gene encodes CDR1 SGDLS and CDR2 YYNGEE. The length of the CDR3 is 16 residues. Trimming removed 0 bases from V and 2 bases from J, with 13 bases in between. The CDR3 sequence: CASSVGGGHSTDTQYF. CDR3 coding DNA: TGTGCCAGCAGCGTAGGAGGGGGGCATTCCACAGATACGCAGTATTTT.

This CDR3 reads CASSLETARGAFF. In DNA, the CDR3 is TGTGCCAGCAGCCTAGAGACAGCCCGGGGAGCTTTCTTT. The rearrangement uses TRBV7-9 and TRBJ1-1, with D perhaps TRBD1 (5 bases). V was pared by 5 bases and J by 10 bases, with 17 bases between. CDR3 size: 13 residues. Germline CDR1 and CDR2: SEHNR and FQNEAQ (reference sequence).

DNA for the CDR3: TGCGCCAGCAGCCAAGATTGGGGTTATGGAGAGACCCAGTACTTC. It encodes CASSQDWGYGETQYF. The gene calls are TRBV4-3 and TRBJ2-5; D not certain. The CDR3 is 15 residues long. Germline V CDR1 and CDR2: LGHNA, YSLEER. The germline V and J ends were trimmed by 0 bases and 4 bases, with 12 bases remaining between them.